The rows below give T cell receptor beta chains drawn from one sample of a study of blood T cell repertoires in COVID-19. The repertoire was sequenced with immunoSEQ multiplex PCR; TCRdb's copy has only in-frame clones and lacks some. In the table there are roughly 180,000 clones, more than 75% of which are singletons. Sample: peripheral blood. All receptors come from a woman aged 45-65 years with active or convalescent COVID-19. The CDR3 runs from the conserved cysteine through the conserved F or W. D genes are given only for firm matches. A row's size may be missing; if present it is once, few, many or a size class.

NA	TRBJ1-6	TRBV7-8	many	CASSKATGLDNSPLHF	TGTGCCAGCAGTAAAGCGACGGGGTTGGATAATTCACCCCTCCACTTT
NA	TRBJ2-5	TRBV7-2	NA	CASSLARETQYF	TGTGCCAGCAGCTTAGCTCGAGAGACCCAGTACTTC
NA	TRBJ1-5	TRBV19	NA	CASSYATADSLPQHF	TGTGCCAGTAGTTATGCGACAGCCGATTCTTTGCCCCAGCATTTT
TRBD2	TRBJ2-2	TRBV27	NA	CASSLGTSPGELFF	TGTGCCAGCAGTCTGGGGACTAGCCCCGGGGAGCTGTTTTTT
TRBD1	TRBJ2-4	TRBV4-1	NA	CASSQDRGQGPDKNIQYF	TGCGCCAGCAGCCAAGATCGGGGACAGGGTCCGGACAAAAACATTCAGTACTTC
NA	TRBJ1-5	TRBV19	NA	CASSIGGWSNQPQHF	TGTGCCAGTAGTATAGGAGGGTGGAGCAATCAGCCCCAGCATTTT
TRBD2	TRBJ2-1	TRBV7-9	NA	CASSPSSGTSGVKWDEQFF	TGTGCCAGCAGCCCGTCTTCAGGGACTAGCGGGGTAAAGTGGGATGAGCAGTTCTTC
TRBD2	TRBJ2-5	TRBV7-9	NA	CASILLGGGEETQYF	TGTGCCAGCATCCTCCTTGGGGGAGGGGAAGAGACCCAGTACTTC
NA	TRBJ1-1	TRBV16	NA	CASSPPDRGAFF	TGTGCCAGCAGCCCCCCCGACAGAGGAGCTTTCTTT
TRBD1	TRBJ1-4	TRBV19	NA	CAIQGPGGSTNEKLFF	TGTGCCATCCAAGGGCCAGGGGGCTCTACTAATGAAAAACTGTTTTTT
NA	TRBJ2-5	TRBV9	NA	CASSVSDQETQYF	TGTGCCAGCAGCGTATCGGACCAAGAGACCCAGTACTTC
TRBD2	TRBJ2-3	TRBV4-2	few	CASSPEGGGGASLDTQYF	TGTGCCAGCAGCCCAGAGGGAGGCGGGGGGGCGAGTTTGGATACGCAGTATTTT
NA	TRBJ1-3	TRBV6-5	NA	CASSSDRYSGNTIYF	TGTGCCAGCAGTTCCGACAGGTACTCTGGAAACACCATATATTTT
NA	TRBJ2-7	TRBV6-6	NA	CASSYYNSGSYEQYF	TGTGCCAGCAGTTACTACAACAGCGGCTCCTACGAGCAGTACTTC
TRBD1	TRBJ2-5	TRBV27	once	CASSVTGLRQETQYF	TGTGCCAGCAGCGTGACAGGGCTCCGCCAAGAGACCCAGTACTTC
NA	TRBJ2-2	TRBV7-3	NA	CASSLTGVDTGELFF	TGTGCCAGCAGCTTAACAGGGGTCGACACCGGGGAGCTGTTTTTT
NA	TRBJ1-2	TRBV6-2/TRBV6-3	NA	CASSGIFQGKDGYTF	TGTGCCAGCAGTGGGATTTTCCAGGGAAAGGATGGCTACACCTTC
NA	TRBJ1-2	TRBV18	NA	CASSPRGRNNYGYTF	TGTGCCAGCTCACCACGGGGGCGGAATAACTATGGCTACACCTTC
TRBD1	TRBJ2-5	TRBV5-1	NA	CASSLGDRGRKTQYF	TGCGCCAGCAGCTTGGGGGACAGGGGGCGAAAGACCCAGTACTTC
NA	TRBJ1-2	TRBV28	NA	CASSLQGMRANYGYTF	TGTGCCAGCAGTTTACAGGGGATGAGGGCTAACTATGGCTACACCTTC
NA	TRBJ1-2	TRBV2	NA	CASSLGGDGYTF	TGTGCCAGCAGTCTCGGGGGTGATGGCTACACCTTC
NA	TRBJ1-6	TRBV6-5	NA	CASRRTDEGSPLHF	TGTGCCAGCAGAAGGACAGACGAAGGTTCACCCCTCCACTTT
TRBD1	TRBJ1-4	TRBV7-2	NA	CASSLVQGREKLFF	TGTGCCAGCAGCTTGGTACAGGGGAGAGAAAAACTGTTTTTT
TRBD2	TRBJ2-7	TRBV7-2	NA	CASSQSSGGDQYF	TGTGCCAGCAGCCAATCTAGCGGGGGCGACCAGTACTTC
TRBD2	TRBJ2-1	TRBV7-6	NA	CASSSVSGSWNEQFF	TGTGCCAGCAGCTCAGTTAGCGGGAGCTGGAATGAGCAGTTCTTC
NA	TRBJ1-3	TRBV6-2/TRBV6-3	once	CASSSQQENTIYF	TGTGCCAGCAGTTCACAGCAGGAAAACACCATATATTTT
TRBD1	TRBJ1-2	TRBV18	once	CASSPSGQGGYGYTF	TGTGCCAGCTCACCAAGCGGACAGGGGGGCTATGGCTACACCTTC
NA	TRBJ1-5	TRBV5-6	NA	CASSLGRKNQPQHF	TGTGCCAGCAGCTTAGGGAGGAAAAATCAGCCCCAGCATTTT
NA	TRBJ2-1	TRBV2	NA	CASSVSAPSSYNEQFF	TGTGCCAGCAGTGTCTCTGCTCCCAGCTCCTACAATGAGCAGTTCTTC
NA	TRBJ2-5	TRBV5-6	NA	CASSLGTQGPRETQYF	TGTGCCAGCAGCTTGGGGACCCAGGGTCCCCGCGAGACCCAGTACTTC
TRBD1	TRBJ1-6	TRBV6-4	many	CASSERTGGGSPLHF	TGTGCCAGCAGTGAGCGGACAGGGGGTGGCTCACCCCTCCACTTT
TRBD2	TRBJ2-1	TRBV4-3	few	CASSQDDRTSGHNEQFF	TGCGCCAGCAGCCAAGATGATAGGACTAGCGGACACAATGAGCAGTTCTTC
TRBD2	TRBJ2-1	TRBV7-9	NA	CASSLKLAGVYNEQFF	TGTGCCAGCAGCTTGAAGCTAGCGGGAGTATACAATGAGCAGTTCTTC
TRBD2	TRBJ2-7	TRBV25-1	NA	CASTPGLAGSYEQYF	TGTGCCAGCACCCCAGGACTAGCGGGCTCCTACGAGCAGTACTTC
TRBD2	TRBJ2-3	TRBV19	NA	CASSNPTSGATDTQYF	TGTGCCAGTAGTAACCCGACTAGCGGGGCCACAGATACGCAGTATTTT
NA	TRBJ1-4	TRBV25-1	NA	CASSNAEGARGKLFF	TGTGCCAGCAGTAACGCAGAAGGGGCGCGGGGAAAACTGTTTTTT
TRBD1	TRBJ1-2	TRBV4-2	NA	CASSQEGTGTYGYTF	TGTGCCAGCAGCCAAGAGGGGACAGGGACCTATGGCTACACCTTC
NA	TRBJ2-3	TRBV5-8	once	CASSLGRVWNTQYF	TGTGCCAGCAGCTTGGGTCGGGTGTGGAATACGCAGTATTTT
TRBD1	TRBJ2-2	TRBV7-2	NA	CASSPTGTGASTGELFF	TGTGCCAGCAGCCCCACTGGGACAGGGGCGAGCACCGGGGAGCTGTTTTTT
NA	TRBJ2-7	TRBV28	few	CASSLAGFGYEQYF	TGTGCCAGCAGTTTAGCGGGCTTTGGCTACGAGCAGTACTTC
TRBD1	TRBJ2-7	TRBV28	NA	CASSYLGQGVREQYF	TGTGCCAGCAGTTACCTGGGACAGGGGGTCCGCGAGCAGTACTTC
NA	TRBJ1-6	TRBV4-3	many	CASSLRGDSPLHF	TGCGCCAGCAGTCTCAGGGGTGATTCACCCCTCCACTTT
NA	TRBJ1-4	TRBV7-2	NA	CASSPTTATNEKLFF	TGTGCCAGCAGCCCGACAACCGCAACTAATGAAAAACTGTTTTTT
NA	TRBJ1-1	TRBV5-8	NA	CASSLGGVNTEAFF	TGTGCCAGCAGCTTGGGGGGGGTGAACACTGAAGCTTTCTTT
TRBD2	TRBJ2-1	TRBV11-1	NA	CASSLGSGRNNEQFF	TGTGCCAGCAGCTTAGGTAGCGGGAGGAACAATGAGCAGTTCTTC
TRBD1	TRBJ1-1	TRBV7-2	NA	CASSLTGQMNTEAFF	TGTGCCAGCAGCTTAACGGGACAGATGAACACTGAAGCTTTCTTT
NA	TRBJ1-1	TRBV20-1	NA	CSASEWRNTEAFF	TGCAGTGCTAGTGAGTGGAGGAACACTGAAGCTTTCTTT
NA	TRBJ2-7	TRBV28	NA	CASSPRVPGSYEQYF	TGTGCCAGCAGTCCGAGAGTACCCGGGAGCTACGAGCAGTACTTC
NA	TRBJ2-3	TRBV6-5	NA	CASSSLQSTDTQYF	TGTGCCAGCAGTTCCTTACAGAGCACAGATACGCAGTATTTT
TRBD1	TRBJ2-3	TRBV28	NA	CASSRTGGGTDTQYF	TGTGCCAGCAGTCGGACAGGGGGCGGCACAGATACGCAGTATTTT
NA	TRBJ2-7	TRBV14	few	CASSQAYASTYEQYF	TGTGCCAGCAGCCAAGCGTATGCCAGTACCTACGAGCAGTACTTC
NA	TRBJ1-5	TRBV29-1	NA	CSVTISGSNQPQHF	TGCAGCGTTACGATTTCAGGGAGCAATCAGCCCCAGCATTTT
TRBD1	TRBJ1-1	TRBV19	NA	CASSAGTGDWTSTEAFF	TGTGCCAGTAGTGCGGGGACAGGTGATTGGACGAGCACTGAAGCTTTCTTT
NA	TRBJ1-2	TRBV12-3/TRBV12-4	NA	CASRPNSRGGYTF	TGTGCCAGCAGACCTAACAGCAGGGGCGGCTACACCTTC
NA	TRBJ1-4	TRBV6-2/TRBV6-3	NA	CASSNGGTNEKLFF	TGTGCCAGCAGTAATGGAGGGACTAATGAAAAACTGTTTTTT
NA	TRBJ1-6	TRBV10-3	NA	CAISESIKSGHYNSPLHF	TGTGCCATCAGTGAGTCGATCAAGTCGGGACATTATAATTCACCCCTCCACTTT
TRBD2	TRBJ2-5	TRBV4-3	NA	CASSRGLAGGRQETQYF	TGCGCCAGCAGCCGGGGACTAGCGGGGGGCCGCCAAGAGACCCAGTACTTC
NA	TRBJ1-1	TRBV7-2	NA	CASSLVAGIMNTEAFF	TGTGCCAGCAGCTTAGTGGCAGGGATTATGAACACTGAAGCTTTCTTT
NA	TRBJ1-2	TRBV7-8	NA	CASSTKGVGDYGYTF	TGTGCCAGCAGCACGAAGGGGGTCGGTGACTATGGCTACACCTTC
TRBD1	TRBJ2-5	TRBV30	NA	CAWSVQGEETQYF	TGTGCCTGGAGTGTCCAGGGGGAAGAGACCCAGTACTTC